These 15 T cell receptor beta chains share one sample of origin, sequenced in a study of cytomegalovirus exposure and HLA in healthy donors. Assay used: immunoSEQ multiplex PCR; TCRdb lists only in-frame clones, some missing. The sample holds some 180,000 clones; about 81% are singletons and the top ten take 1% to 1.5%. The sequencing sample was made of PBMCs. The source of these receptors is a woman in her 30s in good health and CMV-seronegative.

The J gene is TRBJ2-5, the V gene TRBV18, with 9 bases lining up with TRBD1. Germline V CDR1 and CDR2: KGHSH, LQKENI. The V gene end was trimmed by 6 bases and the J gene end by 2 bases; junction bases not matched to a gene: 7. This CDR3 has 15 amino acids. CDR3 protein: CASSEGTGRQETQYF. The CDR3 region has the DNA TGTGCCAGCTCCGAGGGGACAGGGAGACAAGAGACCCAGTACTTC.

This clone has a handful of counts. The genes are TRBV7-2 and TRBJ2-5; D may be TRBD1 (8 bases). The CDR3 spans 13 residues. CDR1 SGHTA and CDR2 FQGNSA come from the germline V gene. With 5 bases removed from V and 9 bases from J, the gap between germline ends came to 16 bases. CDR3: CASSVRQGRAQYF. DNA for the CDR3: TGTGCCAGCAGCGTCCGACAGGGGAGGGCCCAGTACTTC.

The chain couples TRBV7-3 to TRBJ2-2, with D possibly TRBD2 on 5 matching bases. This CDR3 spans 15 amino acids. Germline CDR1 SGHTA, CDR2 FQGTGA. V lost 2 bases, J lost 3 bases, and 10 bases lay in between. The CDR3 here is CASSLSRTYTGELFF. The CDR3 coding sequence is TGTGCCAGCAGCTTATCCCGGACTTACACCGGGGAGCTGTTTTTT.

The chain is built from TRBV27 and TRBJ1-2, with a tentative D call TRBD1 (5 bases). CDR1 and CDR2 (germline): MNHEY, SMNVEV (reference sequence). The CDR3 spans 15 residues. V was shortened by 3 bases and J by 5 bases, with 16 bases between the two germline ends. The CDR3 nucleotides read TGTGCCAGCAGTTTGGGGGGGACTTTCATTTATGGCTACACCTTC. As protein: CASSLGGTFIYGYTF.

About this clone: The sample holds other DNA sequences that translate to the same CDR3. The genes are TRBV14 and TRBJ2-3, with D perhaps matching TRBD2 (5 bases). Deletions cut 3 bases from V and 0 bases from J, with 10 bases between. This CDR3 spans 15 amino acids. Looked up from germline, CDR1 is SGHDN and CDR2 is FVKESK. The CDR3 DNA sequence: TGTGCCAGCAGCCAGAGCGGAATTAGCACAGATACGCAGTATTTT. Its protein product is CASSQSGISTDTQYF.

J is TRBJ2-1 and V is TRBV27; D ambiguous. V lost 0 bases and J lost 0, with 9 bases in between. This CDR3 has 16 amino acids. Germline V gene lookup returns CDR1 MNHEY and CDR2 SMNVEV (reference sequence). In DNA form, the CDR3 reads TGTGCCAGCAGTTTATCAGCGCACGCCTCCTACAATGAGCAGTTCTTC. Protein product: CASSLSAHASYNEQFF.

This chain's CDR3 is CASSQDSGNYGYTF. The CDR3 DNA follows: TGCGCCAGCAGCCAAGACTCGGGTAACTATGGCTACACCTTC. The J gene is TRBJ1-2, the V gene TRBV4-1; D is unresolved. Germline-derived CDR1 and CDR2 are MGHRA and YSYEKL. CDR3 length: 14 amino acids. The V gene lost 0 bases and the J gene lost 1 base, with 6 bases spanning the gap.

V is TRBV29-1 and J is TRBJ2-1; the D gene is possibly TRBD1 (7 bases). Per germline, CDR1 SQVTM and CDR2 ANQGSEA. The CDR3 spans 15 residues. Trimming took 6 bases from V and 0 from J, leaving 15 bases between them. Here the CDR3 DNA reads TGCAGCGTGACCGGGGGACAGAGCTCCTACAATGAGCAGTTCTTC. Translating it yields CSVTGGQSSYNEQFF.

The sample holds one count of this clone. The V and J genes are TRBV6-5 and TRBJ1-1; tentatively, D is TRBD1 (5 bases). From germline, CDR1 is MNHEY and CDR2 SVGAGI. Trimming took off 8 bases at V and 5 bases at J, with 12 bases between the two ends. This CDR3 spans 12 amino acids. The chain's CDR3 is CASWQGGTEAFF. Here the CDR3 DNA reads TGTGCCAGCTGGCAGGGTGGAACTGAAGCTTTCTTT.

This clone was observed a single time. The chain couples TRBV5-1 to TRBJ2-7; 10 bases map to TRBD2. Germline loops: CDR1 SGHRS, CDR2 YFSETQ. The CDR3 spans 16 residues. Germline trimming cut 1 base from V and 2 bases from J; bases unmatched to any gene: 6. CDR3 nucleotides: TGCGCCAGCAGCTTGAACCCTAGCGGGGGACCCTACGAGCAGTACTTC. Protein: CASSLNPSGGPYEQYF. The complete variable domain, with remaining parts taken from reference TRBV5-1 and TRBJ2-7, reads KAGVTQTPRYLIKTRGQQVTLSCSPISGHRSVSWYQQTPGQGLQFLFEYFSETQRNKGNFPGRFSGRQFSNSRSEMNVSTLELGDSALYLCASSLNPSGGPYEQYFGPGTRLTVT.

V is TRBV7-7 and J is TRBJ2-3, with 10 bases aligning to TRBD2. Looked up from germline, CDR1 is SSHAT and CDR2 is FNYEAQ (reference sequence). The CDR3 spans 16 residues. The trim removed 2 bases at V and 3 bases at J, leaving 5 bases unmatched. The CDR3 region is CASSLPKRGGTDTQYF. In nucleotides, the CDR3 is TGTGCCAGCAGCTTACCCAAGCGGGGGGGGACAGATACGCAGTATTTT.

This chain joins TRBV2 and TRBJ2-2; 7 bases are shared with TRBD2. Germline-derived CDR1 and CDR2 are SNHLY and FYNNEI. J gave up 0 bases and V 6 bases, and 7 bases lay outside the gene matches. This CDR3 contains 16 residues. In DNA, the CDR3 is TGTGCCAGCAGACATAGCGGGCCAACGAACACCGGGGAGCTGTTTTTT. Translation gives CASRHSGPTNTGELFF. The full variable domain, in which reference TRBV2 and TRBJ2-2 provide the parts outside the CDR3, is EPEVTQTPSHQVTQMGQEVILRCVPISNHLYFYWYRQILGQKVEFLVSFYNNEISEKSEIFDDQFSVERPDGSNFTLKIRSTKLEDSAMYFCASRHSGPTNTGELFFGEGSRLTVL.

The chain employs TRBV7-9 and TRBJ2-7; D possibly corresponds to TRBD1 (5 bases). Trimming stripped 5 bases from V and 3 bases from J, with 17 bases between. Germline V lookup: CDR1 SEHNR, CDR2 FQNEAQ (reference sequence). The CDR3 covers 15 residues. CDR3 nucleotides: TGTGCCAGCAGCCTTGGGCAGGGCCGCCACTACGAGCAGTACTTC. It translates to CASSLGQGRHYEQYF. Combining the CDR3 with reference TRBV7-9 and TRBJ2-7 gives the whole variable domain DTGVSQNPRHKITKRGQNVTFRCDPISEHNRLYWYRQTLGQGPEFLTYFQNEAQLEKSRLLSDRFSAERPKGSFSTLEIQRTEQGDSAMYLCASSLGQGRHYEQYFGPGTRLTVT.

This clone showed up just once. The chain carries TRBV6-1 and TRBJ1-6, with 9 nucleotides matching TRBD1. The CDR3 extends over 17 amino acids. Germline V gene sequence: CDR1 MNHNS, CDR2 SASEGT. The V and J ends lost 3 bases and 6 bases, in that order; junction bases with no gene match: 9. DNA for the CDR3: TGTGCCAGCAGTGACCCTGCCGGGACAGGGATTAATTCACCCCTCCACTTT. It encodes CASSDPAGTGINSPLHF.

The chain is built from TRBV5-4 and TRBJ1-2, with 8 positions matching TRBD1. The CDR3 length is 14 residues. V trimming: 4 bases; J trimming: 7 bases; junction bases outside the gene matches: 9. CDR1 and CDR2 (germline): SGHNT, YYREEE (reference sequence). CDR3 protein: CASSPDREVLGYTF. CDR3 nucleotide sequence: TGTGCCAGCAGCCCGGACAGGGAGGTACTTGGCTACACCTTC.